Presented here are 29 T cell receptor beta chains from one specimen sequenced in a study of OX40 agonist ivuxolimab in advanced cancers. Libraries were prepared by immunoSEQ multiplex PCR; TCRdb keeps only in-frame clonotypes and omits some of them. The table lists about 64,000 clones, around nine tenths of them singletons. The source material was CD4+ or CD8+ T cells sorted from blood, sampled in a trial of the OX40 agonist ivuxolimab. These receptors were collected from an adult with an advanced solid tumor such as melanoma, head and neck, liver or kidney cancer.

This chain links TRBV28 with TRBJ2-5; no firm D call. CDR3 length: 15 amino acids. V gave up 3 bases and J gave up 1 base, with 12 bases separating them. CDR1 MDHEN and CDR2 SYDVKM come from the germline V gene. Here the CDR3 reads CASSFTTEGQETQYF. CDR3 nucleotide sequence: TGTGCCAGCAGTTTCACGACGGAAGGCCAAGAGACCCAGTACTTC.

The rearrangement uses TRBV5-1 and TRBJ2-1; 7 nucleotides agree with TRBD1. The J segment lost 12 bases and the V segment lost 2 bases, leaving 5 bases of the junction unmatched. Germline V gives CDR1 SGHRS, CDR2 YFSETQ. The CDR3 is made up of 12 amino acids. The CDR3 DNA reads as TGCGCCAGCAGCTTAACAGGGGAATGGCAGTTCTTC. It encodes CASSLTGEWQFF.

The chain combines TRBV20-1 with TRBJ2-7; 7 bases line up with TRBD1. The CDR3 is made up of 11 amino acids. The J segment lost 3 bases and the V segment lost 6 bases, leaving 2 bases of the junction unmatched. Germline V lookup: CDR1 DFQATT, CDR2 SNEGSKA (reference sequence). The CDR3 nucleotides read TGCAGTGCAGGGGGCAACTACGAGCAGTACTTC. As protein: CSAGGNYEQYF.

The CDR3 loop is CASMLFSGNTIYF. CDR3 DNA sequence: TGTGCCAGCATGCTCTTCTCTGGAAACACCATATATTTT. The chain couples TRBV6-5 to TRBJ1-3; D gene uncertain. The CDR3 spans 13 residues. CDR1 is MNHEY and CDR2 is SVGAGI in the germline V gene. The V gene lost 7 bases and the J gene lost 0 bases, with 7 bases spanning the gap.

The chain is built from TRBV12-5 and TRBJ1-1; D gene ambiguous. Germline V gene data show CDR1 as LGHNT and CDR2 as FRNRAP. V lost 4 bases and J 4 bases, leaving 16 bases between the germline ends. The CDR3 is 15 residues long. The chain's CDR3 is CASGSGDAGPTEAFF. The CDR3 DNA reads TGTGCTAGTGGTTCCGGTGACGCGGGCCCCACTGAAGCTTTCTTT.

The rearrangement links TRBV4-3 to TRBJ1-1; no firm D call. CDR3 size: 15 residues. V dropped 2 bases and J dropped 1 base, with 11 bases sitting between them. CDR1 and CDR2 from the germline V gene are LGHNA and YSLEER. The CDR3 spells CASSQNGLPNTEAFF. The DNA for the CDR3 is TGCGCCAGCAGCCAAAACGGACTCCCGAACACTGAAGCTTTCTTT.

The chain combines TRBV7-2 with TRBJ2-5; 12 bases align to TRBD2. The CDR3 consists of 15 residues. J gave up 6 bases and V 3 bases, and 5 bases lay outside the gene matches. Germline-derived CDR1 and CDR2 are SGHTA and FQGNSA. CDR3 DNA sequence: TGTGCCAGCAGCTTGACTAGCGGGGGTGAGAAGACCCAGTACTTC. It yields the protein CASSLTSGGEKTQYF.

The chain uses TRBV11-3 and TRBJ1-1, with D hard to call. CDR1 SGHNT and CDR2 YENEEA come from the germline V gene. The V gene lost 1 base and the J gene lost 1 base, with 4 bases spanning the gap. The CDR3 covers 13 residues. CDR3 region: CASSLARNTEAFF. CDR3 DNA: TGTGCCAGCAGCTTAGCTAGGAACACTGAAGCTTTCTTT.

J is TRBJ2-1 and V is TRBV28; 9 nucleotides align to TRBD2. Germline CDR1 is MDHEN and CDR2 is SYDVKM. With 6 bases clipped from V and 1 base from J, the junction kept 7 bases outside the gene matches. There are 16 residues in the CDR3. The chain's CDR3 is CASRILAGSSYNEQFF. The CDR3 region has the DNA TGTGCCAGCAGGATCCTAGCGGGGTCTTCCTACAATGAGCAGTTCTTC.

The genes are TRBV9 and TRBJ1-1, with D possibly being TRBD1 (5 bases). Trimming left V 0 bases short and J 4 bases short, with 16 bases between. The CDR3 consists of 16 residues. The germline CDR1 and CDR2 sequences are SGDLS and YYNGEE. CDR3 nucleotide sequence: TGTGCCAGCAGCGTAGCTTCTGGGACCGTGGGCACTGAAGCTTTCTTT. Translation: CASSVASGTVGTEAFF.

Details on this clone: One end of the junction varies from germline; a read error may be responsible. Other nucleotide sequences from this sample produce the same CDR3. The CDR3 coding sequence is TGTGCCAGCTCGCCGACCGGCCCCACTGAGGCTTTCTTT. Translation: CASSPTGPTEAFF. The V gene is TRBV18, the J gene TRBJ1-1; no firm D call. This CDR3 contains 13 residues. Germline-derived CDR1 and CDR2 are KGHSH and LQKENI.

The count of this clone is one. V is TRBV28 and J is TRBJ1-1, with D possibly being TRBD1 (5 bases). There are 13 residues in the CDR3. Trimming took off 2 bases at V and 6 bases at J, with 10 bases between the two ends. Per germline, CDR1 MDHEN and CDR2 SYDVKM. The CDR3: CASSLPTRAEAFF. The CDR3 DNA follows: TGTGCCAGCAGTTTACCTACCAGGGCTGAAGCTTTCTTT.

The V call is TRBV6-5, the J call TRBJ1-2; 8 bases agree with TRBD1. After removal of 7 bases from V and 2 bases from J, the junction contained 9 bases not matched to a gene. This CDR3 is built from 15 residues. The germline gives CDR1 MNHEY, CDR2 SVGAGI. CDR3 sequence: CASKPFRGPNYGYTF. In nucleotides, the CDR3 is TGTGCCAGCAAACCTTTCAGGGGGCCCAACTATGGCTACACCTTC.

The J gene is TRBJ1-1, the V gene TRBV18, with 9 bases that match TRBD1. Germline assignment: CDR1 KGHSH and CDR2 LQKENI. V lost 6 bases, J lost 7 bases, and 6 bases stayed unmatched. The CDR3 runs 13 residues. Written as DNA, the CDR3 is TGTGCCAGCTCGCGACAGGGGGGTAATGAAGCTTTCTTT. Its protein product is CASSRQGGNEAFF.

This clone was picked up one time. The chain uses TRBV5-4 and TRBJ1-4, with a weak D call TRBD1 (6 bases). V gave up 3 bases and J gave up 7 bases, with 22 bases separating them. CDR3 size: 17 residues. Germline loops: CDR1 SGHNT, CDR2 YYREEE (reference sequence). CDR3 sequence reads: CASSSTAAPNRVEKLFF. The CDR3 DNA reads TGTGCCAGCAGCTCTACGGCGGCACCTAACAGGGTTGAAAAACTGTTTTTT.

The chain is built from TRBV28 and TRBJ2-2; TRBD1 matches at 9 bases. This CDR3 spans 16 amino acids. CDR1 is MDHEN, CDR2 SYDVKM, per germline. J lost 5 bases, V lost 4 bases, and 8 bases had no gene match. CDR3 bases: TGTGCCAGCAGTTCCTTACAGGGGGCAGGAACCGGGGAGCTGTTTTTT. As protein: CASSSLQGAGTGELFF.

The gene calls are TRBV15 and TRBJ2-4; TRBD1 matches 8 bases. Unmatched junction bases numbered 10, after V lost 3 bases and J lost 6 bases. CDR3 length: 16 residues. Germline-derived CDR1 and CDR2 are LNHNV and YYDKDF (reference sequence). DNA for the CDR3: TGTGCCACCAGCAGTGGGACAGGCCCTTCGAGAAACATTCAGTACTTC. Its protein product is CATSSGTGPSRNIQYF.

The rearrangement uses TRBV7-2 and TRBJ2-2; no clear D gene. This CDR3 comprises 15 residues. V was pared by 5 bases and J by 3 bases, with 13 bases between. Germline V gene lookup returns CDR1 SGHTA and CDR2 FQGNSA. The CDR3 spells CASSPVIADTGELFF. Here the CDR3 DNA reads TGTGCCAGCAGCCCGGTGATAGCCGACACCGGGGAGCTGTTTTTT.

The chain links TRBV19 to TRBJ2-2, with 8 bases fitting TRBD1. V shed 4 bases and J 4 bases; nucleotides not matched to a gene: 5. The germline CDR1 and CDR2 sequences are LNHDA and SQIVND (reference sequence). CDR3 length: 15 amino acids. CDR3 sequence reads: CASSRDRRGTGELFF. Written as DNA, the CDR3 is TGTGCCAGTAGTAGGGACAGGCGGGGCACCGGGGAGCTGTTTTTT. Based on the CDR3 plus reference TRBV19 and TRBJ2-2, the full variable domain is DGGITQSPKYLFRKEGQNVTLSCEQNLNHDAMYWYRQDPGQGLRLIYYSQIVNDFQKGDIAEGYSVSREKKESFPLTVTSAQKNPTAFYLCASSRDRRGTGELFFGEGSRLTVL.

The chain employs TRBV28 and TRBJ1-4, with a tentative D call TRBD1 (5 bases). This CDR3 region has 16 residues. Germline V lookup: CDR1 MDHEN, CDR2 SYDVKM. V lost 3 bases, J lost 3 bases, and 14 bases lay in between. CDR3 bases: TGTGCCAGCAGTTTCCTCACAGGACGGGCTAATGAAAAACTGTTTTTT. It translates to CASSFLTGRANEKLFF.

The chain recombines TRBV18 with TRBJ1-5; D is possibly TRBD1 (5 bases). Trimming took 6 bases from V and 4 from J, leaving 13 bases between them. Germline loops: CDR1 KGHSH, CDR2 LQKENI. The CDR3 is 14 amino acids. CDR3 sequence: CASSGVGDNQPQHF. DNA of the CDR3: TGTGCCAGCTCGGGGGTGGGGGATAATCAGCCCCAGCATTTT.

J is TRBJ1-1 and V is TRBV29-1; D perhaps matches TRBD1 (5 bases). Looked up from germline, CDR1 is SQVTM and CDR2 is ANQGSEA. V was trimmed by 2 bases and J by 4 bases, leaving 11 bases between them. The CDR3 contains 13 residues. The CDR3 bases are TGCAGCGTTGAAAAAGGGGCGGGCACTGAAGCTTTCTTT. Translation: CSVEKGAGTEAFF.

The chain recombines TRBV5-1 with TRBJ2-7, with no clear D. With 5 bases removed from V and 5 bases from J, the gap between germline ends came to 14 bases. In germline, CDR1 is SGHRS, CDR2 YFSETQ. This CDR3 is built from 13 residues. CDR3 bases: TGCGCCAGCAGTTCAGGACCCTGGGACGAGCAGTACTTC. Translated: CASSSGPWDEQYF. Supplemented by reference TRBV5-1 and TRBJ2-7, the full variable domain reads KAGVTQTPRYLIKTRGQQVTLSCSPISGHRSVSWYQQTPGQGLQFLFEYFSETQRNKGNFPGRFSGRQFSNSRSEMNVSTLELGDSALYLCASSSGPWDEQYFGPGTRLTVT.

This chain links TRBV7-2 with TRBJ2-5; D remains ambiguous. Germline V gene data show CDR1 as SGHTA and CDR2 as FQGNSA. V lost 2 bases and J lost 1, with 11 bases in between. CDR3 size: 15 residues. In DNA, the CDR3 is TGTGCCAGCAGCTTAAATGGGGTCTTCCAAGAGACCCAGTACTTC. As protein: CASSLNGVFQETQYF.

The CDR3 DNA sequence: TGTGCCAGCAGCTTAGCCTCCTCTGGAAACACCATATATTTT. Protein: CASSLASSGNTIYF. V gene TRBV7-8 combines with J gene TRBJ1-3; D gene uncertain. The V gene lost 0 bases and the J gene lost 0 bases, with 3 bases spanning the gap. This CDR3 is built from 14 residues. The germline V gene has CDR1 SGHVS and CDR2 FQNEAQ.

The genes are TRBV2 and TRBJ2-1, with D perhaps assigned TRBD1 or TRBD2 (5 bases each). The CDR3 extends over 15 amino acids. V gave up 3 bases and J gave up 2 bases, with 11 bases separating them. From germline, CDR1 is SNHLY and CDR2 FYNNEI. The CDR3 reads CASSDPRGPYNEQFF. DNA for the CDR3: TGTGCCAGCAGTGACCCCCGGGGCCCCTACAATGAGCAGTTCTTC.

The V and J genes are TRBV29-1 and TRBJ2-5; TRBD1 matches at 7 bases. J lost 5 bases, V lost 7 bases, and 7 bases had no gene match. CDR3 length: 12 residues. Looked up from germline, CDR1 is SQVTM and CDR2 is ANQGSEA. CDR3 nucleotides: TGCAGCGCCCTGACAGGGTTGGAGACCCAGTACTTC. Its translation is CSALTGLETQYF.

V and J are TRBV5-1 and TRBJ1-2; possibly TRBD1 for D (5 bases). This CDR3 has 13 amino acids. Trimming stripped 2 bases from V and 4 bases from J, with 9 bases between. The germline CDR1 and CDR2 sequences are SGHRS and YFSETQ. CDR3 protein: CASSLPGTYGYTF. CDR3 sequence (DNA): TGCGCCAGCAGCTTACCGGGGACCTATGGCTACACCTTC.

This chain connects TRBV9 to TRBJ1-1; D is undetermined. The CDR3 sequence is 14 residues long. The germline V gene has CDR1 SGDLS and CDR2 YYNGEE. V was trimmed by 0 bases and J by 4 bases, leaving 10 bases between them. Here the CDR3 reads CASSVEQSRTEAFF. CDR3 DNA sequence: TGTGCCAGCAGCGTAGAGCAGTCCCGCACTGAAGCTTTCTTT.